The 13 T cell receptor beta chains below come from one sample, sequenced in a study of Graves' ophthalmopathy and Graves' hyperthyroidism. CDR3 regions of TCR beta were amplified from RNA transcripts. An initial RT-PCR round employing HTBI primers preceded a second-round multiplex PCR. TCRdb processed the multiplex PCR reads anew with MiXCR; each CDR3 protein has one entry. The sample holds about 370,000 distinct CDR3 sequences; approximately 17% are singletons and the top ten take roughly 2.6%. The sequenced sample consisted of peripheral blood. The receptors here all came from an adult woman with stable Graves' hyperthyroidism.

As to this clonotype: The junction shows a germline mismatch at one end, possibly a read error. The chain employs TRBV4-1 and TRBJ2-7, with TRBD1 matching 7 bases. Germline CDR1 is MGHRA and CDR2 is YSYEKL. This CDR3 is 15 amino acids long. In DNA form, the CDR3 reads TGCGCCAGCAGCCTACAAGGGACAGCTGAGTACGGGCAGTACTTC. It specifies CASSLQGTAEYGQYF.

There are many counts of this clonotype. The CDR3 coding sequence is TGTGCCAGCAGTTTAGTGGGGCCCCCTGGGGCCAACGTCCTGACTTTC. Protein product: CASSLVGPPGANVLTF. The chain carries TRBV28 and TRBJ2-6; possibly TRBD1 for D (5 bases). The CDR3 consists of 16 residues. V shed 2 bases and J shed 2 bases, with 10 bases lying between them. The germline gives CDR1 MDHEN, CDR2 SYDVKM.

This clonotype was recorded at least ten times. The chain carries TRBV30 and TRBJ1-6; D may be TRBD1 (5 bases). There are 14 residues in the CDR3. Germline V gene sequence: CDR1 GTSNPN, CDR2 SVGIG (reference sequence). Trimming removed 0 bases from V and 9 bases from J, with 12 bases in between. CDR3 DNA sequence: TGTGCCTGGAGTGTATCAGGGAGTAGTTCACCCCTCCACTTT. This codes for CAWSVSGSSSPLHF.

This clonotype was counted between two and nine times. This sequence joins TRBV11-2 and TRBJ2-7; the match to TRBD2 covers 12 bases. CDR3 size: 18 residues. V trimming: 1 base; J trimming: 2 bases; junction bases outside the gene matches: 9. CDR1 SGHAT and CDR2 FQNNGV come from the germline V gene. This CDR3 reads CASSLVGATSGRPYEQYF. In DNA, the CDR3 is TGTGCCAGCAGCTTAGTGGGGGCCACTAGCGGGAGGCCCTACGAGCAGTACTTC.

There are many counts of this clonotype. This sequence joins TRBV10-3 and TRBJ1-1, with 10 bases fitting TRBD1. CDR3 length equals 15 residues. The V gene end was trimmed by 6 bases and the J gene end by 2 bases; junction bases not matched to a gene: 6. Germline CDR1 and CDR2: ENHRY and SYGVKD. CDR3 sequence reads: CAIRTGGRGNTEAFF. Here the CDR3 DNA reads TGTGCCATCAGGACAGGGGGCAGGGGAAACACTGAAGCTTTCTTT.

This clonotype was seen only a few times. It is likely a read error, because the conserved phenylalanine at the end of the CDR3 is missing. The chain uses TRBV2 and TRBJ2-7; weak D call: TRBD2 (6 bases). Looked up from germline, CDR1 is SNHLY and CDR2 is FYNNEI. The CDR3 has 15 residues. Trimming removed 7 bases from V and 3 bases from J, with 19 bases in between. CDR3 nucleotide sequence: TGTGCCAGCACCGCCTCCCCGGGAGTGTTCTACGAGCAGTACTTG. Translated: CASTASPGVFYEQYL.

This clonotype appeared many times. The chain joins TRBV24-1 to TRBJ2-5; a possible D gene is TRBD1 (5 bases). This CDR3 is built from 15 residues. The germline V gene encodes CDR1 KGHDR and CDR2 SFDVKD. The V end lost 0 bases, the J end lost 3 bases, and 10 bases lay between the germline ends. CDR3 sequence: CATSDLGQGEETQYF. DNA for the CDR3: TGTGCCACCAGTGATTTGGGGCAGGGTGAAGAGACCCAGTACTTC.

The table lists this clonotype with a few counts. The chain links TRBV28 to TRBJ2-7; D is possibly TRBD2 (6 bases). Germline CDR1 and CDR2: MDHEN and SYDVKM. Trimming shortened V by 2 bases and J by 5 bases, and 13 bases separated the two germline ends. The CDR3 has 14 amino acids. CDR3 amino acids: CASSLRAGSDEQYF. The CDR3 nucleotides read TGTGCCAGCAGTTTACGGGCGGGGTCCGACGAGCAGTACTTC.

In its sample, this clonotype was seen many times. The rearrangement links TRBV29-1 to TRBJ2-7; D might be TRBD1 (6 bases). The ends were cut back, 4 bases at V and 2 bases at J, with 18 bases in the middle. This CDR3 is built from 15 residues. Looked up from germline, CDR1 is SQVTM and CDR2 is ANQGSEA. The CDR3 coding sequence is TGCAGCGTTGGCCAGTGGGGGCCTCTAACCTACGAGCAGTACTTC. It is translated as CSVGQWGPLTYEQYF.

This clonotype was observed at least ten times. This chain uses TRBV12-3 or TRBV12-4 with TRBJ1-2, with unresolved D. The CDR3 totals 11 residues. V shed 3 bases and J shed 8 bases, with 7 bases lying between them. CDR3 nucleotides: TGTGCCAGCAGTTTTTCTACAGGCTACACCTTC. Its translation: CASSFSTGYTF.

The sample holds many counts of this clonotype. The chain uses TRBV9 and TRBJ2-1; TRBD2 matches at 13 bases. Looked up from germline, CDR1 is SGDLS and CDR2 is YYNGEE. The CDR3 extends over 17 amino acids. Germline trimming cut 8 bases from V and 3 bases from J; bases unmatched to any gene: 11. The DNA of the CDR3 is TGTGCCAGTTCTCCCCGGACTAGCGGGAGCGGCTACAATGAGCAGTTCTTC. Protein product: CASSPRTSGSGYNEQFF.

This clonotype was picked up a small number of times. V and J are TRBV7-9 and TRBJ2-7; 7 bases map to TRBD1. J gave up 3 bases and V 0 bases, and 5 bases lay outside the gene matches. The CDR3 is 15 residues long. CDR1 SEHNR and CDR2 FQNEAQ come from the germline V gene (reference sequence). The CDR3, as DNA: TGTGCCAGCAGCTTAGCGGGACAGTTACGCTACGAGCAGTACTTC. Translating gives CASSLAGQLRYEQYF.

This clonotype was counted at least ten times. This chain joins TRBV6-2 or TRBV6-3 and TRBJ2-5, with unresolved D. The CDR3 loop spans 10 amino acids. V lost 2 bases, J lost 5 bases, and 0 bases lay in between. Germline loops: CDR1 MNHEY, CDR2 SVGEGT. DNA of the CDR3: TGTGCCAGCAGTTACGAGACCCAGTACTTC. As protein: CASSYETQYF.